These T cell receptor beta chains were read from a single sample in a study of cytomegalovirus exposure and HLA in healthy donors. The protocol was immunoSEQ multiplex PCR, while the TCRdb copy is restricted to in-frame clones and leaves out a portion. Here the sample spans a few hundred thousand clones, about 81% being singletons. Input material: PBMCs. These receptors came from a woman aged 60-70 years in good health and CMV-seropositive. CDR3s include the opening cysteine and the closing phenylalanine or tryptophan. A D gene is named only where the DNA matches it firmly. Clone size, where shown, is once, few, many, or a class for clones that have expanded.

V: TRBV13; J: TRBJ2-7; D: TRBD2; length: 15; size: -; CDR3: CASSLGAGVGYEQYF; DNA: TGTGCCAGCAGCTTAGGGGCGGGAGTGGGCTACGAGCAGTACTTC
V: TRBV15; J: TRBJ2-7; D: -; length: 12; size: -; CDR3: CATSRAYYEQYF; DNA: TGTGCCACCAGCAGAGCCTACTACGAGCAGTACTTC
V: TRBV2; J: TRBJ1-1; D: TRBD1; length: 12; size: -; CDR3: CASSSGTGYAFF; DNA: TGTGCCAGCAGTTCCGGGACAGGGTACGCTTTCTTT
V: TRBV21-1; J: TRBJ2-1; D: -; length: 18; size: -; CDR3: CASSKEEGEGRRCNEQFF; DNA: TGTGCCAGCAGCAAGGAGGAAGGGGAGGGTCGACGATGCAATGAGCAGTTCTTC
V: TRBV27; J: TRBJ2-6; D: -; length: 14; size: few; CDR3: CASTLYSGANVLTF; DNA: TGTGCCAGCACTCTTTACTCTGGGGCCAACGTCCTGACTTTC
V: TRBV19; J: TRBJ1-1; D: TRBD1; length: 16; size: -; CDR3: CASIRGTGAWNTEAFF; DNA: TGTGCCAGTATTCGGGGGACAGGGGCCTGGAACACTGAAGCTTTCTTT
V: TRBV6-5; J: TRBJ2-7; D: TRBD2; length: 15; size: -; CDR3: CASSYVGGGVYEQYF; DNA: TGTGCCAGCAGTTATGTGGGGGGGGGAGTGTACGAGCAGTACTTC
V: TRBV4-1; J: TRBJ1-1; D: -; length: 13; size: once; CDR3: CASTRGAGTEAFF; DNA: TGCGCCAGCACGCGAGGGGCGGGAACTGAAGCTTTCTTT
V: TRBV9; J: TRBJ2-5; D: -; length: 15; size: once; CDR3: CASSPLRSYQETQYF; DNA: TGTGCCAGCAGCCCCCTTAGATCGTACCAAGAGACCCAGTACTTC
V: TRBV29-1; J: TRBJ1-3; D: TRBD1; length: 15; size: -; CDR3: CSALRQGADGNTIYF; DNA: TGCAGCGCCCTTCGACAGGGGGCAGATGGAAACACCATATATTTT
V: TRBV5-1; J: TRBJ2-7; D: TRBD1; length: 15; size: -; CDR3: CASSLGTGLPYEQYF; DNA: TGCGCCAGCAGCTTGGGGACAGGTCTCCCCTACGAGCAGTACTTC
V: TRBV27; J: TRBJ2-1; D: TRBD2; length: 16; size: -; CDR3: CASSWLAVNSYNEQFF; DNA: TGTGCCAGCAGTTGGCTAGCGGTGAACTCCTACAATGAGCAGTTCTTC
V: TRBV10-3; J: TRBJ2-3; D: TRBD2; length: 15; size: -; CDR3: CAISLAGGTGEAQYF; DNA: TGTGCCATCAGTTTAGCGGGAGGTACCGGGGAGGCGCAGTATTTT
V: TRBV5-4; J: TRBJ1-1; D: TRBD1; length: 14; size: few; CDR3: CASSLRGQVTEAFF; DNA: TGTGCCAGCAGCCTCAGGGGGCAGGTCACTGAAGCTTTCTTT
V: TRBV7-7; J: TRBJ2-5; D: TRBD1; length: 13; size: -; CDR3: CASSRDSQETQYF; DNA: TGTGCTAGCAGCAGGGACAGTCAAGAGACCCAGTACTTC
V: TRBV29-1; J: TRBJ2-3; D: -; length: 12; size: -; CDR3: CSARGSTDTQYF; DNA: TGCAGCGCGAGGGGGAGCACAGATACGCAGTATTTT
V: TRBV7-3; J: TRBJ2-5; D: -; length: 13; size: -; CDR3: CASSLWAGETQYF; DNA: TGTGCCAGCAGCTTATGGGCAGGGGAGACCCAGTACTTC
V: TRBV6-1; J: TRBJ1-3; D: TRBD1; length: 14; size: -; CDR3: CATDRGASGNTVYF; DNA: TGTGCCACGGACAGGGGGGCCTCTGGAAACACCGTATATTTT
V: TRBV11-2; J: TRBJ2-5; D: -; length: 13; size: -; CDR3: CASSWTAQETQYF; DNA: TGTGCCAGCAGCTGGACAGCACAAGAGACCCAGTACTTC
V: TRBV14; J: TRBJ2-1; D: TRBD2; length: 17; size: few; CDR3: CASSHTPGAGGLGEQFF; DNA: TGTGCCAGCAGCCATACTCCGGGGGCGGGAGGGCTCGGTGAGCAGTTCTTC
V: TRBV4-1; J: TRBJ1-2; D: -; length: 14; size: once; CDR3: CASSQGRGSYGYTF; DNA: TGCGCCAGCAGCCAAGGCAGAGGGAGCTATGGCTACACCTTC
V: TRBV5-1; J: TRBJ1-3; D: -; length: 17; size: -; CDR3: CASSLGGQAFSGNTIYF; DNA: TGCGCCAGCAGCTTGGGGGGCCAGGCCTTCTCTGGAAACACCATATATTTT
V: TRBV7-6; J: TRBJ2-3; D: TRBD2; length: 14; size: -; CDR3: CASSSGLALDTQYF; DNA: TGTGCCAGCAGCTCAGGACTAGCATTAGATACGCAGTATTTT